The 24 T cell receptor beta chains reported below all come from one sample, sequenced in a study of cytotoxic CD8 clonotypes in ibrutinib-treated CLL. The repertoire was sequenced with immunoSEQ multiplex PCR; TCRdb's copy has only in-frame clones and lacks some. The sample holds roughly 300,000 clones, less than 85% seen once. Sequenced material: PBMCs, taken at disease progression, from a patient treated with ibrutinib. Source of these receptors: a human donor with chronic lymphocytic leukemia.

The chain has TRBV7-9 and TRBJ2-3; TRBD2 agrees at 10 bases. Trimming cost V 5 bases and J 5 bases; bases outside gene matches: 7. The CDR3 loop spans 15 amino acids. Germline V gene data show CDR1 as SEHNR and CDR2 as FQNEAQ (reference sequence). CDR3 sequence reads: CASSVDLAGVDTQYF. DNA of the CDR3: TGTGCCAGCAGCGTAGATCTAGCGGGGGTAGATACGCAGTATTTT.

The chain has TRBV9 and TRBJ1-5; D remains ambiguous. The CDR3 is 15 amino acids. V lost 0 bases and J lost 3, with 10 bases in between. Germline CDR1 and CDR2: SGDLS and YYNGEE. CDR3 protein: CASSVGSPYNQPQHF. In DNA form, the CDR3 reads TGTGCCAGCAGCGTAGGGTCACCGTACAATCAGCCCCAGCATTTT.

The gene calls are TRBV7-2 and TRBJ2-3; D not resolved. Germline CDR1 reads SGHTA; CDR2 reads FQGNSA. The length of the CDR3 is 12 residues. The ends were cut back, 4 bases at V and 0 bases at J, with 2 bases in the middle. CDR3 amino acids: CASSWSTDTQYF. The CDR3 nucleotides are TGTGCCAGCAGCTGGAGCACAGATACGCAGTATTTT.

The gene calls are TRBV23-1 and TRBJ2-1, with D perhaps TRBD1 or TRBD2 (5 bases each). Being an ORF, TRBV23-1 has a function that is uncertain. The CDR3 consists of 12 residues. Trimming took off 2 bases at V and 12 bases at J, with 11 bases between the two ends. Here the CDR3 DNA reads TGCGCCAGCAGTCAACCGGGACCTAGGCAGTTCTTC. Translation gives CASSQPGPRQFF.

The chain joins TRBV19 to TRBJ2-7; 9 positions agree with TRBD1. The CDR3 covers 14 residues. The V gene's germline CDR1 is LNHDA and CDR2 SQIVND (reference sequence). J was trimmed by 3 bases and V by 2 bases; bases with no gene match: 2. CDR3 sequence: CASSIRTGDYEQYF. CDR3 nucleotide sequence: TGTGCCAGTAGTATAAGGACAGGGGACTACGAGCAGTACTTC.

CDR3 DNA: TGTGCCAGCAGTTACGGTCCCAATGAGCAGTTCTTC. It is translated as CASSYGPNEQFF. The chain links TRBV6-6 to TRBJ2-1; D gene unclear. CDR1 is MNHNY, CDR2 SVGAGI, per germline (reference sequence). The CDR3 spans 12 residues. V was trimmed by 2 bases and J by 6 bases, leaving 5 bases between them.

This clone turned up a few times. CDR3 in amino acids: CASSYSNRGTGELFF. The CDR3 DNA follows: TGTGCCAGCAGTTACTCGAACCGGGGCACCGGGGAGCTGTTTTTT. This chain connects TRBV6-5 to TRBJ2-2, with a tentative D call TRBD2 (5 bases). Germline CDR1 and CDR2: MNHEY and SVGAGI. V lost 0 bases and J lost 4, with 9 bases in between. This CDR3 is 15 amino acids long.

This clone was found a few times. The V and J genes are TRBV4-3 and TRBJ1-2; a possible D gene is TRBD1 (5 bases). The germline V gene has CDR1 LGHNA and CDR2 YSLEER. The CDR3 is 16 residues long. With 0 bases removed from V and 5 bases from J, the gap between germline ends came to 16 bases. The CDR3 coding sequence is TGCGCCAGCAGCCAAGATATACCCGGCGAGGGGTATGGCTACACCTTC. Translating it yields CASSQDIPGEGYGYTF.

As concerns this clone: The germline gene is not matched at one end of the junction; a read error may be the cause. The J gene is TRBJ1-3, the V gene TRBV6-1; D not certain. The CDR3 totals 14 residues. Looked up from germline, CDR1 is MNHNS and CDR2 is SASEGT. The CDR3, as DNA: TGTGTCAGCTACAGCCGCGTCTCTGGAAACACCATATATTTT. This gives the protein CVSYSRVSGNTIYF.

This clone was recorded a few times. The V gene is TRBV7-2, the J gene TRBJ1-1; unclear D gene. The germline V gene encodes CDR1 SGHTA and CDR2 FQGNSA. Trimming cost V 3 bases and J 4 bases, with 12 bases left between them. The CDR3 consists of 14 residues. CDR3 sequence reads: CASSLAWGSTEAFF. The DNA for the CDR3 is TGTGCCAGCAGCTTGGCCTGGGGAAGCACTGAAGCTTTCTTT.

The rearrangement joins TRBV27 to TRBJ2-1, with 9 bases matching TRBD1. J lost 6 bases, V lost 6 bases, and 6 bases had no gene match. This CDR3 is built from 14 residues. Germline CDR1 reads MNHEY; CDR2 reads SMNVEV (reference sequence). Here the CDR3 DNA reads TGTGCCAGCAGGACAGGGGGACCTTCCAATGAGCAGTTCTTC. This translates into CASRTGGPSNEQFF.

CDR3 DNA sequence: TGCGCCAGCAGCCAAGAAAGGGGGACAGGGTTCGAGGGCTACACCTTC. Translation gives CASSQERGTGFEGYTF. The chain uses TRBV4-1 and TRBJ1-2; 9 nucleotides align to TRBD1. The CDR3 contains 16 residues. V lost 0 bases and J lost 8; bases outside the gene matches: 10. Per the germline V gene, CDR1 is MGHRA and CDR2 is YSYEKL.

The chain uses TRBV7-3 and TRBJ2-1; 8 bases align to TRBD2. The CDR3 runs to 14 residues. With V trimmed by 6 bases and J by 7 bases, 8 bases remained unmatched. Germline CDR1 SGHTA, CDR2 FQGTGA. CDR3 in amino acids: CASSRAGEGNEQFF. The CDR3 DNA follows: TGTGCCAGCAGTCGAGCGGGAGAAGGGAATGAGCAGTTCTTC.

This clone was observed once. The chain recombines TRBV10-1 with TRBJ2-3; perhaps TRBD1 as D (5 bases). The germline V gene encodes CDR1 WNHNN and CDR2 SYGVQD (reference sequence). The length of the CDR3 is 17 residues. Trimming stripped 0 bases from V and 0 bases from J, with 13 bases between. CDR3 region: CASSESGQGMSTDTQYF. CDR3 sequence (DNA): TGCGCCAGCAGTGAGTCCGGGCAGGGTATGAGCACAGATACGCAGTATTTT.

Here the CDR3 reads CASSDRGLLYEQYF. The CDR3 bases are TGTGCCAGTAGTGACAGGGGGCTCCTCTACGAGCAGTACTTC. The gene calls are TRBV19 and TRBJ2-7, with TRBD1 identical over 10 bases. V shed 5 bases, J shed 3 bases, and the junction held 4 bases outside the gene matches. In germline, CDR1 is LNHDA, CDR2 SQIVND (reference sequence). The CDR3 is 14 residues long. Filled out from reference TRBV19 and TRBJ2-7, the complete variable domain reads DGGITQSPKYLFRKEGQNVTLSCEQNLNHDAMYWYRQDPGQGLRLIYYSQIVNDFQKGDIAEGYSVSREKKESFPLTVTSAQKNPTAFYLCASSDRGLLYEQYFGPGTRLTVT.

The genes are TRBV2 and TRBJ2-7; 9 bases are shared with TRBD1. The junction had 10 bases not matched to a gene; V was cut back by 10 bases and J by 3 bases. From germline, CDR1 is SNHLY and CDR2 FYNNEI. The CDR3 extends over 14 amino acids. The CDR3 DNA reads TGTGCCACCCGCCCCGTGACAGGGGGCTACGAGCAGTACTTC. It translates to CATRPVTGGYEQYF. Using reference TRBV2 and TRBJ2-7 for the parts outside the CDR3, the full variable domain is EPEVTQTPSHQVTQMGQEVILRCVPISNHLYFYWYRQILGQKVEFLVSFYNNEISEKSEIFDDQFSVERPDGSNFTLKIRSTKLEDSAMYFCATRPVTGGYEQYFGPGTRLTVT.

This clone was counted a single time. This chain connects TRBV27 to TRBJ2-5; the D gene could be TRBD1 or TRBD2 (5 bases each). The V end was cut by 6 bases, the J end by 4 bases, with 9 bases between. The length of the CDR3 is 12 residues. The germline gives CDR1 MNHEY, CDR2 SMNVEV (reference sequence). In DNA form, the CDR3 reads TGTGCCAGCAGGGGACCGATAGAGACCCAGTACTTC. Protein product: CASRGPIETQYF.

The chain uses TRBV7-9 and TRBJ2-1; maybe TRBD2 (6 bases). Trimming left V 1 base short and J 8 bases short, with 18 bases between. CDR3 length: 16 residues. Germline values: CDR1 SEHNR, CDR2 FQNEAQ (reference sequence). CDR3 loop: CASSLGLAGWRDEQFF. CDR3 DNA: TGTGCCAGCAGCTTAGGCCTGGCGGGGTGGAGGGATGAGCAGTTCTTC. Combining the CDR3 with reference TRBV7-9 and TRBJ2-1 gives the whole variable domain DTGVSQNPRHKITKRGQNVTFRCDPISEHNRLYWYRQTLGQGPEFLTYFQNEAQLEKSRLLSDRFSAERPKGSFSTLEIQRTEQGDSAMYLCASSLGLAGWRDEQFFGPGTRLTVL.

The genes are TRBV12-5 and TRBJ1-5; 7 nucleotides line up with TRBD1. The CDR3 contains 15 residues. The J segment lost 3 bases and the V segment lost 6 bases, leaving 8 bases of the junction unmatched. Germline V lookup: CDR1 LGHNT, CDR2 FRNRAP. CDR3 region: CASGSTGVFNQPQHF. The CDR3 DNA follows: TGTGCTAGTGGATCAACAGGGGTTTTCAATCAGCCCCAGCATTTT.

The V and J genes are TRBV11-2 and TRBJ2-3, with 7 bases that match TRBD2. V trimming: 5 bases; J trimming: 1 base; junction bases outside the gene matches: 9. CDR1 and CDR2 (germline): SGHAT, FQNNGV. The CDR3 is 16 residues long. CDR3 bases: TGTGCCAGCAGCCAGAGGCGGGGGACGGGCACAGATACGCAGTATTTT. As protein: CASSQRRGTGTDTQYF.

The CDR3, as DNA: TGCGCCAGCAGCTTGTCAGGGGGCTTTGATGAAAAACTGTTTTTT. Amino acid sequence: CASSLSGGFDEKLFF. This chain joins TRBV5-1 and TRBJ1-4; 8 nucleotides align to TRBD1. There are 15 residues in the CDR3. The germline V gene has CDR1 SGHRS and CDR2 YFSETQ. V trimming: 1 base; J trimming: 6 bases; junction bases outside the gene matches: 5.

The chain has TRBV29-1 and TRBJ1-5; tentative D call: TRBD1 (5 bases). Germline V gene lookup returns CDR1 SQVTM and CDR2 ANQGSEA. Deletions cut 7 bases from V and 6 bases from J, with 22 bases between. This CDR3 is built from 15 residues. CDR3 in amino acids: CSAVGAGEDGQPQHF. The CDR3 DNA is TGCAGCGCCGTTGGAGCGGGGGAAGACGGTCAGCCCCAGCATTTT.

The rearrangement links TRBV7-3 to TRBJ2-7, with D unresolved. The CDR3 sequence is 12 residues long. CDR1 and CDR2 (germline): SGHTA, FQGTGA. Trimming removed 3 bases at V and 1 base at J, with 4 bases between. In nucleotides, the CDR3 is TGTGCCAGCAGCTTCGGGTCCTACGAGCAGTACTTC. This sequence encodes CASSFGSYEQYF.

The rearrangement links TRBV9 to TRBJ1-3; D is possibly TRBD1 (5 bases). Trimming took 4 bases from V and 2 from J, leaving 10 bases between them. This CDR3 is 14 amino acids long. The germline V gene has CDR1 SGDLS and CDR2 YYNGEE. As DNA, the CDR3 is TGTGCCAGCAGCCCAGGGTACACTGGAAACACCATATATTTT. Encoded protein: CASSPGYTGNTIYF.